This record covers a single T cell receptor beta chain. No antigen is known for it. Nothing much larger sits one base from this clone, and base qualities are not available. The time point tag for this specimen amounts to: cells obtained before transplantation from donor or recipient. CD3+CD4+ and CD3+CD8+ populations were FACS-sorted from unstimulated pre-transplant donor and recipient cells taken from spleen or lymph nodes. The sample originates from a study of graft-versus-host responses after intestinal transplantation (dated by TCRdb to the early 2020s). With respect to the entire study: Multivisceral, liver-intestinal, or isolated intestinal transplants were received by the recipients. Every recipient was given anti-thymocyte globulin induction, then maintenance tacrolimus and steroids for 2 to 4 years. Bulk TCR-beta CDR3 sequencing was used to track graft-versus-host and host-versus-graft alloreactive T cell clones in the graft, circulation and bone marrow after intestinal transplantation. Alloreactive clones were identified by sequencing pre-transplant mixed lymphocyte reaction products and comparing them with unstimulated pre-transplant donor and recipient T cells. A cohort of approximately 24 intestinal transplant recipients, including one retransplant, was enrolled, and a few patients lacking pretransplant specimens were excluded. Donor T cell macrochimerism was defined as a peak of at least 4% donor T cells among recipient peripheral blood mononuclear cells. Instead of going to the commercial service, samples from a few later patients were sequenced in-house on an Illumina MiSeq and processed with MiXCR. What the research found in general, with its limitations: GvH clones were detected in recipient bone marrow, and some of these GvH clones were observed earlier in ileal mucosa or blood, consistent with an intestinal mucosal origin. In patients with donor T cell macrochimerism, the allografts had high GvH to HvG T cell clonal ratios. Early after transplant, declines in HvG clones were associated with peak levels of circulating GvH clones. The conclusions were limited by the relatively low number and heterogeneity of the intestinal transplant patients.

The library was generated by the immunoSEQ multiplex PCR assay. For most patients, genomic DNA was isolated with the Qiagen DNeasy Blood and Tissue Kit and sent frozen to Adaptive Biotechnologies for TCR sequencing. High-throughput TCR-beta CDR3 sequencing of genomic DNA from most patients was performed by Adaptive Biotechnologies. Per the authors' processing: TCR sequencing data were retrieved from Adaptive's ImmunoSEQ software for 15 to 20 patients, whereas a few other patients were processed with MiXCR and VDJtools. To correct CD4 versus CD8 sorting errors, any sequence found in both subsets at a frequency ratio below 5:1 was removed. CDR3 nucleotide sequences shared between donor and recipient were removed because the origin of such sequences could not be assigned. Alloreactive clones required at least 2-fold expansion over unstimulated cells and minimum CFSE-low frequency of 0.002% (template counts) or 0.001% (read counts). Clones detected in sequenced pre-transplant spleen, lymph node, or MLR CFSE-low populations of the donor or recipient were defined as mappable. The cumulative frequency of alloreactive clones was calculated as a percentage of all sequences, weighted by copy number. TCRdb mirrors the immuneACCESS table, restricted to in-frame sequences. Some clones are absent from its copies; in checked studies, under half trace to an unresolved V gene, and the reason for the others is unknown. The DNA was the basis for D and trimming; V, J and clone size are from that table. Counted in this sample were 84,000 or so clones; roughly 91% of them appeared once. Jointly, the top ten make up 1% to 1.4% of the sample.

The receptor was isolated from a human donor who was the organ donor for an intestinal transplant. The sample here was unstimulated CD8+ T cells sorted from spleen or lymph node cells, taken before transplant.

At the DNA level, the sequence is TGTGCCAGCAGTTCGTGGACAGACAATCAGCCCCAGCATTTT. Its translation reads: CASSSWTDNQPQHF. The sequence joins TRBV27 to TRBJ1-5; 6 matching bases give a weak D call of TRBD1. From the cysteine through the phenylalanine, the CDR3 covers 14 amino acids. The sequence is cut down to CDR3 DNA, 42 bases in frame from base 1. Cut back by 4 bases and 3 bases, the V and J ends lie 10 bases apart. CDR1 and CDR2, per the germline V gene (reference sequence), are MNHEY and SMNVEV.